These 29 T cell receptor beta chains originate from one sample sequenced in a study of cytomegalovirus exposure and HLA in healthy donors. Vbeta (60) and Jbeta (13) primers were used in the PCR. Profiled with immunoSEQ multiplex PCR; TCRdb holds only in-frame clones, not every one. The sample records 110,000 to 150,000 clones, about 80% being singletons. Sequencing was done on a sample of PBMCs. These receptor sequences come from a man aged 40-50 years in good health and CMV-seronegative.

This clone came up a few times. The rearrangement links TRBV6-6 to TRBJ1-3, with D unclear. Germline V gene sequence: CDR1 MNHNY, CDR2 SVGAGI (reference sequence). Trimming stripped 6 bases from V and 4 bases from J, with 7 bases between. The CDR3 has 12 residues. The CDR3 spells CASSNEGNTIYF. The CDR3 DNA reads as TGTGCCAGCAGCAACGAGGGAAACACCATATATTTT.

The rearrangement links TRBV2 to TRBJ1-5, with a possible D match to TRBD1 (5 bases). The germline gives CDR1 SNHLY, CDR2 FYNNEI. This CDR3 has 15 residues. The V end lost 8 bases, the J end lost 6 bases, and 20 bases lay between the germline ends. The CDR3: CASAGLPAGSQPQHF. DNA of the CDR3: TGTGCCAGCGCGGGGCTTCCGGCCGGAAGTCAGCCCCAGCATTTT.

The CDR3 is CASSPPRGTGGFDGYTF. The CDR3, as DNA: TGTGCCAGCTCACCACCAAGAGGGACAGGGGGCTTTGATGGCTACACCTTC. The V and J genes are TRBV18 and TRBJ1-2; 12 bases fit TRBD1. Germline lookup yields CDR1 KGHSH and CDR2 LQKENI. The CDR3 sequence is 17 residues long. The trim removed 0 bases at V and 6 bases at J, leaving 8 bases unmatched.

As concerns this clone: Distinct nucleotide sequences in the sample also encode this CDR3. The chain recombines TRBV19 with TRBJ2-5, with 10 bases lining up with TRBD1. This CDR3 contains 14 residues. Losses at the gene ends were 6 bases for V and 5 bases for J; bases not matched to a gene: 6. Germline CDR1 reads LNHDA; CDR2 reads SQIVND (reference sequence). CDR3 residues: CASRETGGGETQYF. DNA for the CDR3: TGTGCCAGTAGGGAGACAGGGGGCGGTGAGACCCAGTACTTC.

The chain links TRBV5-4 to TRBJ2-7; 7 nucleotides agree with TRBD1. V lost 2 bases and J lost 3; bases outside the gene matches: 8. The germline CDR1 and CDR2 sequences are SGHNT and YYREEE (reference sequence). The CDR3 spans 15 residues. In DNA form, the CDR3 reads TGTGCCAGCAGCTTTGCCCCTGGGACAGACTACGAGCAGTACTTC. It yields the protein CASSFAPGTDYEQYF. The full variable domain, rest sourced from reference TRBV5-4 and TRBJ2-7, is ETGVTQSPTHLIKTRGQQVTLRCSSQSGHNTVSWYQQALGQGPQFIFQYYREEENGRGNFPPRFSGLQFPNYSSELNVNALELDDSALYLCASSFAPGTDYEQYFGPGTRLTVT.

The rearrangement uses TRBV9 and TRBJ2-1; weak D call: TRBD2 (6 bases). The V gene's germline CDR1 is SGDLS and CDR2 YYNGEE. The CDR3 covers 15 residues. The V and J ends lost 0 bases and 5 bases respectively, with 12 bases between them. Written as DNA, the CDR3 is TGTGCCAGCAGCGTAGGGGTTAGCGGAAACAATGAGCAGTTCTTC. Its protein product is CASSVGVSGNNEQFF.

V and J are TRBV9 and TRBJ1-6, with D possibly being TRBD1 (6 bases). Germline CDR1 and CDR2: SGDLS and YYNGEE. The CDR3 sequence is 15 residues long. V was clipped by 4 bases and J by 7 bases, with 15 bases between them. This CDR3 reads CASSQTQGGNSPLHF. For the CDR3, the DNA is TGTGCCAGCAGCCAAACACAGGGTGGGAATTCACCCCTCCACTTT.

V gene TRBV19 combines with J gene TRBJ2-3; TRBD1 might be the D (6 bases). Germline V CDR1 and CDR2: LNHDA, SQIVND (reference sequence). The CDR3 covers 14 residues. The germline V and J ends were trimmed by 7 bases and 6 bases, with 17 bases remaining between them. CDR3 nucleotide sequence: TGTGCCAGTAAGGGGGACCCGAGGCTGGATACGCAGTATTTT. It codes for CASKGDPRLDTQYF.

The chain links TRBV9 to TRBJ2-7, with TRBD1 identical over 9 bases. The CDR3 spans 15 residues. Germline CDR1 SGDLS, CDR2 YYNGEE. Unmatched junction bases numbered 5, after V lost 0 bases and J lost 4 bases. DNA for the CDR3: TGTGCCAGCAGCGTAGATACAGGGGGCAGATACGAGCAGTACTTC. It yields the protein CASSVDTGGRYEQYF.

The chain has TRBV28 and TRBJ2-7; TRBD1 aligns across 9 bases. V lost 4 bases, J lost 0 bases, and 13 bases stayed unmatched. There are 18 residues in the CDR3. CDR1 and CDR2 from the germline V gene are MDHEN and SYDVKM. The CDR3: CASSSDRDRVLGSYEQYF. The DNA of the CDR3 is TGTGCCAGCAGTTCCGACCGGGACAGGGTCCTTGGCTCCTACGAGCAGTACTTC.

The gene calls are TRBV5-1 and TRBJ1-4; D uncertain. Trimming shortened V by 6 bases and J by 0 bases, and 9 bases separated the two germline ends. The CDR3 spans 14 residues. Per germline, CDR1 SGHRS and CDR2 YFSETQ. This chain's CDR3 is CASNTGSTNEKLFF. The CDR3 coding sequence is TGCGCCAGCAATACCGGTTCAACTAATGAAAAACTGTTTTTT.

This chain links TRBV15 with TRBJ1-1; no clear D gene. Trimming left V 10 bases short and J 4 bases short, with 22 bases between. The CDR3 has 15 amino acids. Germline CDR1 LNHNV, CDR2 YYDKDF (reference sequence). In nucleotides, the CDR3 is TGTGCCAGCTCACCCGGCGGGGTTGGGAGCACTGAAGCTTTCTTT. Amino acids: CASSPGGVGSTEAFF.

This clone was picked up a small number of times. The V call is TRBV25-1, the J call TRBJ2-2; 8 bases match TRBD2. Germline CDR1 and CDR2: MGHDK and SYGVNS. V was pared by 1 base and J by 0 bases, with 7 bases of the junction left unmatched. The CDR3 has 18 amino acids. The CDR3 loop is CASSESSGGASNTGELFF. CDR3 coding DNA: TGTGCCAGCAGTGAATCAAGCGGGGGCGCCTCGAACACCGGGGAGCTGTTTTTT.

This chain links TRBV12-5 with TRBJ2-5, with TRBD1 identical over 7 bases. CDR1 and CDR2 (germline): LGHNT, FRNRAP. The CDR3 is 15 amino acids. Losses at the gene ends were 1 base for V and 4 bases for J; bases not matched to a gene: 6. The DNA for the CDR3 is TGTGCTAGTGGTTTGGACAGGGGAAAGGGAGAGACCCAGTACTTC. Residues: CASGLDRGKGETQYF.

This clone has a single count. V and J are TRBV27 and TRBJ2-2, with D perhaps TRBD2 (7 bases). The length of the CDR3 is 16 residues. Germline CDR1 is MNHEY and CDR2 is SMNVEV (reference sequence). Trimming shortened V by 1 base and J by 3 bases, and 12 bases separated the two germline ends. The CDR3 sequence: CASSLLGGAHTGELFF. Here the CDR3 DNA reads TGTGCCAGCAGTTTATTGGGGGGGGCCCACACCGGGGAGCTGTTTTTT.

The V gene is TRBV7-8, the J gene TRBJ1-2; D is uncertain. The CDR3 runs 15 residues. Germline CDR1 SGHVS, CDR2 FQNEAQ. This CDR3 reads CSMLPLGNTNYGYTF. The CDR3, as DNA: TGTTCAATGCTACCCCTCGGGAATACTAACTATGGCTACACCTTC.

The chain carries TRBV5-1 and TRBJ2-5, with 11 nucleotides matching TRBD1. Germline loops: CDR1 SGHRS, CDR2 YFSETQ. This CDR3 is built from 16 residues. V lost 4 bases to trimming and J lost 5 bases; unmatched junction nucleotides: 10. The CDR3: CASSTGTGGISETQYF. CDR3 sequence (DNA): TGCGCCAGCAGCACGGGGACAGGGGGTATTTCGGAGACCCAGTACTTC.

This rearrangement joins TRBV6-4 to TRBJ2-1; TRBD2 matches 15 bases. In germline, CDR1 is MRHNA, CDR2 SNTAGT. V trimming: 0 bases; J trimming: 7 bases; junction bases outside the gene matches: 4. The CDR3 extends over 17 amino acids. The CDR3 DNA follows: TGTGCCAGCAGTGACTCGATCGGACTAGCGGGGGGGAATGAGCAGTTCTTC. The encoded protein is CASSDSIGLAGGNEQFF.

The V gene is TRBV2, the J gene TRBJ2-7; no clear D gene. Between the trimmed V and J ends, which lost 4 bases and 2 bases, there was a span of 12 bases. Per the germline V gene, CDR1 is SNHLY and CDR2 is FYNNEI. CDR3 length: 14 amino acids. In nucleotides, the CDR3 is TGTGCCAGCAGTGTTGGGCAGATACCCTACGAGCAGTACTTC. Translating gives CASSVGQIPYEQYF. The full variable domain, in which reference TRBV2 and TRBJ2-7 provide the parts outside the CDR3, is EPEVTQTPSHQVTQMGQEVILRCVPISNHLYFYWYRQILGQKVEFLVSFYNNEISEKSEIFDDQFSVERPDGSNFTLKIRSTKLEDSAMYFCASSVGQIPYEQYFGPGTRLTVT.

This chain's CDR3 is CASSYGQDNYGYTF. The CDR3 DNA reads as TGTGCCAGCAGCTACGGACAGGATAACTATGGCTACACCTTC. The rearrangement uses TRBV7-9 and TRBJ1-2, with 7 nucleotides matching TRBD1. With 4 bases clipped from V and 1 base from J, the junction kept 3 bases outside the gene matches. Germline V gene data show CDR1 as SEHNR and CDR2 as FQNEAQ (reference sequence). This CDR3 region has 14 residues. Complete variable domain (other parts from reference TRBV7-9 and TRBJ1-2): DTGVSQNPRHKITKRGQNVTFRCDPISEHNRLYWYRQTLGQGPEFLTYFQNEAQLEKSRLLSDRFSAERPKGSFSTLEIQRTEQGDSAMYLCASSYGQDNYGYTFGSGTRLTVV.

There are a few counts of this clone. The rearrangement joins TRBV29-1 to TRBJ2-1; D is uncertain. In germline, CDR1 is SQVTM, CDR2 ANQGSEA. V was shortened by 6 bases and J by 2 bases, with 11 bases between the two germline ends. CDR3 length: 13 residues. CDR3 sequence reads: CSVASTAYNEQFF. CDR3 nucleotide sequence: TGCAGCGTGGCTTCCACCGCCTACAATGAGCAGTTCTTC.

Here the CDR3 reads CASSGGVGDNEQFF. CDR3 coding DNA: TGCGCCAGCAGCGGCGGGGTGGGGGACAATGAGCAGTTCTTC. This chain joins TRBV4-3 and TRBJ2-1, with D perhaps TRBD2 (6 bases). V lost 5 bases, J lost 5 bases, and 13 bases lay in between. The CDR3 runs 14 residues. Per the germline V gene, CDR1 is LGHNA and CDR2 is YSLEER.

The J gene is TRBJ2-7, the V gene TRBV27; possible D gene TRBD2, 7 bases. Trimming stripped 1 base from V and 2 bases from J, with 24 bases between. The CDR3 length is 19 residues. Germline CDR1 reads MNHEY; CDR2 reads SMNVEV (reference sequence). CDR3 DNA: TGTGCCAGCAGTTTATTTGGCGGGGGTGGTGGGACACAACCCTACGAGCAGTACTTC. Translating it yields CASSLFGGGGGTQPYEQYF.

V gene TRBV18 combines with J gene TRBJ2-3; 8 nucleotides agree with TRBD2. The CDR3 spans 16 residues. Germline-derived CDR1 and CDR2 are KGHSH and LQKENI. V lost 3 bases, J lost 0 bases, and 5 bases stayed unmatched. CDR3 residues: CASSPERGSSTDTQYF. The CDR3 region has the DNA TGTGCCAGCTCACCCGAGCGGGGGTCTAGCACAGATACGCAGTATTTT.

The chain uses TRBV5-6 and TRBJ2-6, with D hard to call. V was pared by 6 bases and J by 0 bases, with 10 bases between. Germline V lookup: CDR1 SGHDT, CDR2 YYEEEE. The CDR3 contains 15 residues. In DNA, the CDR3 is TGTGCCAGCAACTTACAAAGCTCTGGGGCCAACGTCCTGACTTTC. This codes for CASNLQSSGANVLTF.

The genes are TRBV18 and TRBJ1-4, with D perhaps matching TRBD1 (5 bases). CDR3 length equals 15 residues. V was trimmed by 1 base and J by 8 bases, leaving 14 bases between them. Looked up from germline, CDR1 is KGHSH and CDR2 is LQKENI. The CDR3 nucleotides are TGTGCCAGCTCACCACAGGAGGGGCTGTGGGAAAAACTGTTTTTT. Encoded protein: CASSPQEGLWEKLFF. The full variable domain, completed using reference TRBV18 and TRBJ1-4, is NAGVMQNPRHLVRRRGQEARLRCSPMKGHSHVYWYRQLPEEGLKFMVYLQKENIIDESGMPKERFSAEFPKEGPSILRIQQVVRGDSAAYFCASSPQEGLWEKLFFGSGTQLSVL.

CDR3 sequence (DNA): TGCGCCAGCAGACTAGCGGGGGGGCCTGGGGGCGAGCAGTACTTC. Translating gives CASRLAGGPGGEQYF. The chain combines TRBV10-2 with TRBJ2-7; 13 positions agree with TRBD2. The CDR3 totals 15 residues. Trimming at V came to 6 bases and at J to 6 bases, leaving 8 bases not matched to a gene. In germline, CDR1 is WSHSY, CDR2 SAAADI.

V is TRBV15 and J is TRBJ1-5; D possibly corresponds to TRBD1 (5 bases). Germline lookup yields CDR1 LNHNV and CDR2 YYDKDF (reference sequence). V lost 0 bases, J lost 7 bases, and 10 bases lay in between. This CDR3 comprises 14 residues. The DNA of the CDR3 is TGTGCCACCAGCAGAGACAGGGATGGGCAGCCCCAGCATTTT. Amino acids: CATSRDRDGQPQHF.

This clone showed up just a few times. This chain uses TRBV6-5 with TRBJ1-5; 8 nucleotides line up with TRBD1. J lost 6 bases, V lost 6 bases, and 4 bases had no gene match. Germline values: CDR1 MNHEY, CDR2 SVGAGI. The CDR3 is made up of 13 amino acids. The CDR3 nucleotides are TGTGCCAGCAGCGAGGACAGGGCTCAGCCCCAGCATTTT. This sequence encodes CASSEDRAQPQHF.